These T cell receptor beta chains were read from a single sample in a study of blood T cell repertoires in COVID-19. The protocol was immunoSEQ multiplex PCR, while the TCRdb copy is restricted to in-frame clones and leaves out a portion. The repertoire holds more than 300,000 clones, with 88% as singletons. The sample was PBMCs or T cells enriched from blood (not recorded which). The receptors stem from a woman between 18 and 30 years old who had recovered from COVID-19. Each CDR3 is given with its conserved first and last residue. D genes are given only for firm matches. Only some rows state a clone size, as once, few, many or a class for expanded clones.

V gene	clone size	J gene	D gene	CDR3 protein	CDR3 DNA
TRBV2	.	TRBJ2-1	.	CASSGRTQYNEQFF	TGTGCCAGCAGTGGGAGAACCCAGTACAATGAGCAGTTCTTC
TRBV4-1	.	TRBJ1-6	TRBD1	CASSQGTGISPLHF	TGCGCCAGCAGCCAAGGGACAGGGATTTCACCCCTCCACTTT
TRBV4-1	few	TRBJ1-1	.	CASSPGVSTEAFF	TGCGCCAGCAGCCCAGGGGTGTCCACTGAAGCTTTCTTT
TRBV2	.	TRBJ2-7	.	CASNQVSYEQYF	TGTGCCAGCAACCAGGTGTCCTACGAGCAGTACTTC
TRBV5-1	.	TRBJ1-1	.	CASSSQGKLNTEAFF	TGCGCCAGCAGTTCCCAGGGTAAATTGAACACTGAAGCTTTCTTT
TRBV12-5	few	TRBJ1-2	.	CASGLYGDREARTF	TGTGCTAGTGGTTTGTACGGGGATCGCGAGGCTCGCACCTTC
TRBV25-1	few	TRBJ1-6	.	CASRQGDFNSPLHF	TGTGCCAGCAGACAGGGAGATTTCAATTCACCCCTCCACTTT
TRBV24-1	.	TRBJ1-2	.	CATSDNREVYGYTF	TGTGCCACCAGTGATAACAGGGAAGTCTATGGCTACACCTTC
TRBV28	.	TRBJ1-4	.	CASSQQGGQANEKLFF	TGTGCCAGCAGTCAGCAGGGAGGGCAAGCTAATGAAAAACTGTTTTTT
TRBV7-9	.	TRBJ1-5	TRBD1	CASSLGSRGLEGNQPQHF	TGTGCCAGCAGCTTAGGGAGCAGGGGGCTAGAGGGCAATCAGCCCCAGCATTTT
TRBV3-1/TRBV3-2	.	TRBJ2-1	.	CASSYDKRAYNEQFF	TGTGCCAGCAGCTACGACAAGCGGGCCTACAATGAGCAGTTCTTC
TRBV30	.	TRBJ2-3	TRBD2	CAWSVSSGGSTDTQYF	TGTGCCTGGAGTGTATCGAGCGGGGGTAGCACAGATACGCAGTATTTT
TRBV5-4	.	TRBJ2-5	.	CASSLTGSQETQYF	TGTGCCAGCAGCTTAACAGGATCCCAAGAGACCCAGTACTTC
TRBV5-1	.	TRBJ1-1	TRBD1	CASRSNRGGTEAFF	TGCGCCAGCAGATCCAACAGGGGCGGGACTGAAGCTTTCTTT
TRBV2	.	TRBJ2-2	TRBD2	CATRVDSGGNTGELFF	TGTGCCACTCGGGTGGATAGCGGGGGGAACACCGGGGAGCTGTTTTTT
TRBV20-1	.	TRBJ1-1	.	CRGALNTEAFF	TGCAGGGGGGCTCTAAACACTGAAGCTTTCTTT
TRBV7-9	once	TRBJ2-2	TRBD1	CASSLEAQGKGAPGELFF	TGTGCCAGCAGCTTAGAGGCTCAGGGAAAGGGGGCCCCCGGGGAGCTGTTTTTT
TRBV12-5	once	TRBJ1-2	TRBD1	CASGFQTGGFNYGYTF	TGTGCTAGTGGTTTTCAGACAGGGGGCTTTAACTATGGCTACACCTTC
TRBV3-1/TRBV3-2	.	TRBJ1-2	.	CASSQGPEGPGGYTF	TGTGCCAGCAGCCAAGGCCCCGAGGGTCCCGGGGGCTACACCTTC
TRBV7-8	.	TRBJ2-1	.	CASSSGGGGEVHNEQFF	TGTGCCAGCAGCTCGGGGGGCGGGGGCGAAGTCCACAATGAGCAGTTCTTC
TRBV6-2/TRBV6-3	.	TRBJ2-2	.	CASSYIGDSTGELFF	TGTGCCAGCAGTTACATCGGAGACAGCACCGGGGAGCTGTTTTTT
TRBV7-2	.	TRBJ1-1	TRBD1	CASSLGDRGLTEAFF	TGTGCCAGCAGCTTAGGGGACAGGGGGCTCACTGAAGCTTTCTTT
TRBV30	.	TRBJ1-2	TRBD1	CAWLQGEVYGYTF	TGTGCCTGGCTGCAGGGGGAAGTCTATGGCTACACCTTC
TRBV11-2	once	TRBJ2-2	.	CASSPSQGSSFVFF	TGTGCCAGCAGCCCCTCACAGGGCTCCTCGTTCGTCTTTTTT
TRBV30	.	TRBJ1-5	TRBD1	CAWSVGTGVLPQHF	TGTGCCTGGAGTGTAGGGACAGGGGTCCTCCCCCAGCATTTT
TRBV28	.	TRBJ1-2	.	CASSGEYRPSPYGYTF	TGTGCCAGCAGTGGCGAATACAGACCCTCCCCCTATGGCTACACCTTC
TRBV3-1/TRBV3-2	.	TRBJ1-2	TRBD1	CASSPGQGEYGYTF	TGTGCCAGCAGCCCCGGACAGGGAGAGTATGGCTACACCTTC
TRBV27	.	TRBJ1-6	TRBD1	CASSPNRGPSTLHF	TGTGCCAGCAGTCCTAACAGGGGCCCCTCAACCCTCCACTTT
TRBV19	.	TRBJ2-5	.	CASTPVLGGDQETQYF	TGTGCCAGTACCCCCGTCTTAGGAGGGGATCAAGAGACCCAGTACTTC
TRBV5-1	.	TRBJ1-2	TRBD1	CASSQTGGGWYGYTF	TGCGCCAGCAGCCAAACAGGGGGCGGTTGGTATGGCTACACCTTC
TRBV9	once	TRBJ2-3	TRBD2	CASSVEGGSSTDTQYF	TGTGCCAGCAGCGTAGAGGGCGGGAGTAGCACAGATACGCAGTATTTT
TRBV7-6	few	TRBJ1-2	TRBD1	CASSPRSGQGDGYTF	TGTGCCAGCAGCCCACGCTCGGGACAGGGGGATGGCTACACCTTC
TRBV12-3/TRBV12-4	once	TRBJ1-2	.	CASSFLNYGYTF	TGTGCCAGCAGTTTCTTAAACTATGGCTACACCTTC
TRBV7-9	.	TRBJ2-7	.	CASSLATRQYEQYF	TGTGCCAGCAGCCTCGCGACTAGACAGTACGAGCAGTACTTC
TRBV18	.	TRBJ1-1	.	CASSLTENTEAFF	TGTGCCAGCTCGCTGACAGAGAACACTGAAGCTTTCTTT
TRBV7-9	.	TRBJ1-1	.	CASSLRQEIRQTGAFF	TGTGCCAGCAGCCTCCGACAGGAGATAAGGCAGACAGGAGCTTTCTTT
TRBV24-1	.	TRBJ2-2	TRBD2	CATSGAGTTLTGELFF	TGTGCCACCAGTGGTGCCGGGACTACTCTAACCGGGGAGCTGTTTTTT
TRBV6-1	.	TRBJ2-5	.	CASRYREETQYF	TGTGCCAGCAGGTACAGGGAGGAGACCCAGTACTTC
TRBV3-1/TRBV3-2	.	TRBJ1-5	.	CASSQGSTGNQPQHF	TGTGCCAGCAGCCAGGGGAGTACAGGGAATCAGCCCCAGCATTTT
TRBV3-1/TRBV3-2	.	TRBJ1-5	.	CASSHGGGNQPQHF	TGTGCCAGCAGCCACGGGGGAGGCAATCAGCCCCAGCATTTT
TRBV6-5	.	TRBJ1-2	TRBD1	CASRVTGVEGYTF	TGTGCCAGCAGGGTAACAGGGGTGGAGGGCTACACCTTC
TRBV18	once	TRBJ2-1	TRBD2	CASSPPGGFPNEQFF	TGTGCCAGCTCACCACCCGGGGGGTTCCCAAATGAGCAGTTCTTC
TRBV14	.	TRBJ1-2	TRBD1	CASSHLGQRRSYYGYTF	TGTGCCAGCAGCCACCTGGGACAGAGAAGGTCTTATTATGGCTACACCTTC
TRBV6-8	.	TRBJ1-4	.	CASTGGREKLFF	TGTGCCAGCACGGGGGGGCGAGAAAAACTGTTTTTT
TRBV3-1/TRBV3-2	.	TRBJ2-7	.	CASRQTVGYYEQYF	TGTGCCAGCAGGCAAACCGTCGGTTACTACGAGCAGTACTTC
TRBV18	few	TRBJ1-4	TRBD1	CASSPDRGRNEKLFF	TGTGCCAGCTCACCAGACAGGGGCCGTAATGAAAAACTGTTTTTT
TRBV4-3	.	TRBJ2-1	TRBD2	CASSQDLAGGPYNEQFF	TGCGCCAGCAGCCAAGACTTAGCGGGGGGGCCCTACAATGAGCAGTTCTTC
TRBV29-1	.	TRBJ1-2	.	CSVDRGYGYTF	TGCAGCGTTGACAGGGGCTATGGCTACACCTTC
TRBV3-1/TRBV3-2	.	TRBJ1-6	.	CASSQGGTTSGKNSPLHF	TGTGCCAGCAGCCAAGGTGGAACAACCTCAGGGAAAAATTCACCCCTCCACTTT
TRBV12-3/TRBV12-4	.	TRBJ1-2	.	CAGSIRGNYGYTF	TGTGCCGGGTCTATTAGGGGGAACTATGGCTACACCTTC
TRBV7-9	.	TRBJ2-2	.	CASIQWSTAGPTGELFF	TGTGCCAGCATCCAATGGTCGACGGCAGGGCCCACCGGGGAGCTGTTTTTT
TRBV19	.	TRBJ1-2	.	CASSIDSGAYGYTF	TGTGCCAGTAGTATAGATTCGGGAGCATATGGCTACACCTTC
TRBV5-1	once	TRBJ2-7	TRBD1	CASSLDGTAREQYF	TGCGCCAGCAGCTTGGATGGGACAGCTCGCGAGCAGTACTTC
TRBV7-9	.	TRBJ2-3	.	CASSLGAGRSDTQYF	TGTGCCAGCAGCTTAGGAGCAGGGAGGTCAGATACGCAGTATTTT
TRBV18	.	TRBJ2-2	.	CASSPQGKLTGELFF	TGTGCCAGCTCACCACAGGGGAAGTTGACCGGGGAGCTGTTTTTT